One and the same sample provided the 13 T cell receptor beta chains below, sequenced in a study of T cell changes during pregnancy in multiple sclerosis. Repertoires were generated with immunoSEQ multiplex PCR, while TCRdb's copy carries only in-frame clones and drops some. The sample lists approximately 48,000 clones, approximately 94% occurring once. This sample comprised CD8+ T cells from peripheral blood mononuclear cells, obtained before pregnancy. These receptors were taken from a female donor with multiple sclerosis, enrolled in a pregnancy study.

The V call is TRBV5-1, the J call TRBJ2-7; D gene uncertain. This CDR3 spans 12 amino acids. The germline gives CDR1 SGHRS, CDR2 YFSETQ. V was trimmed by 4 bases and J by 2 bases, leaving 7 bases between them. DNA for the CDR3: TGCGCCAGCAGCCCGACACCCTACGAGCAGTACTTC. This encodes CASSPTPYEQYF.

V usage is TRBV30 and J usage is TRBJ2-2; D not resolved. Germline CDR1 and CDR2: GTSNPN and SVGIG (reference sequence). This CDR3 comprises 14 residues. V was pared by 6 bases and J by 4 bases, with 15 bases between. The CDR3 DNA reads TGTGCCTGTCCCCTACGGCGGCTCACCGGGGAGCTGTTTTTT. This gives the protein CACPLRRLTGELFF. The whole variable domain, remainder taken from reference TRBV30 and TRBJ2-2, is SQTIHQWPATLVQPVGSPLSLECTVEGTSNPNLYWYRQAAGRGLQLLFYSVGIGQISSEVPQNLSASRPQDRQFILSSKKLLLSDSGFYLCACPLRRLTGELFFGEGSRLTVL.

The rearrangement uses TRBV19 and TRBJ2-7; D possibly corresponds to TRBD2 (6 bases). The length of the CDR3 is 14 residues. Germline CDR1 is LNHDA and CDR2 is SQIVND (reference sequence). Trimming took 4 bases from V and 5 from J, leaving 15 bases between them. The CDR3 DNA reads as TGTGCCAGTAGTAGTCGAACGGGAGTTCACGAGCAGTACTTC. Translation: CASSSRTGVHEQYF.

This rearrangement joins TRBV6-5 to TRBJ2-5; no clear D gene. Germline V gives CDR1 MNHEY, CDR2 SVGAGI. This CDR3 has 13 amino acids. Trimming removed 3 bases at V and 4 bases at J, with 9 bases between. The CDR3 here is CASSYGQIETQYF. In nucleotides, the CDR3 is TGTGCCAGCAGTTATGGGCAGATAGAGACCCAGTACTTC.

V and J are TRBV6-5 and TRBJ2-3, with 7 bases lining up with TRBD2. Germline assignment: CDR1 MNHEY and CDR2 SVGAGI. After removal of 8 bases from V and 4 bases from J, the junction contained 3 bases not matched to a gene. CDR3 size: 12 residues. CDR3 nucleotide sequence: TGTGCCAGCGGACTAGTCCCAGATACGCAGTATTTT. It is translated as CASGLVPDTQYF.

This clone occurred once. The CDR3 DNA is TGTGCCAGCAGCTTATACGGGACAGAGAATGAAAAACTGTTTTTT. Encoded protein: CASSLYGTENEKLFF. V is TRBV7-8 and J is TRBJ1-4; TRBD1 aligns across 7 bases. V dropped 2 bases and J dropped 5; count of bases not matched to a gene: 5. From germline, CDR1 is SGHVS and CDR2 FQNEAQ. The CDR3 length is 15 residues. Looking up the rest from reference TRBV7-8 and TRBJ1-4 gives the full variable domain: GAGVSQSPRYKVAKRGQDVALRCDPISGHVSLFWYQQALGQGPEFLTYFQNEAQLDKSGLPSDRFFAERPEGSVSTLKIQRTQQEDSAVYLCASSLYGTENEKLFFGSGTQLSVL.

The chain carries TRBV19 and TRBJ1-1; 8 bases are shared with TRBD1. The CDR3 loop spans 14 amino acids. CDR1 LNHDA and CDR2 SQIVND come from the germline V gene (reference sequence). Germline trimming cut 3 bases from V and 4 bases from J; bases unmatched to any gene: 4. As DNA, the CDR3 is TGTGCCAGTAGTATGCAGGGGGCGAGCACTGAAGCTTTCTTT. Protein: CASSMQGASTEAFF.

This chain connects TRBV9 to TRBJ1-4; TRBD1 matches 9 bases. V shed 0 bases and J 3 bases; nucleotides not matched to a gene: 6. This CDR3 is built from 17 residues. Germline V CDR1 and CDR2: SGDLS, YYNGEE. As DNA, the CDR3 is TGTGCCAGCAGCGTAGAGGGACAGGGTATAGCTAATGAAAAACTGTTTTTT. Translating gives CASSVEGQGIANEKLFF. The full variable domain, with the rest looked up from reference TRBV9 and TRBJ1-4, is DSGVTQTPKHLITATGQRVTLRCSPRSGDLSVYWYQQSLDQGLQFLIQYYNGEERAKGNILERFSAQQFPDLHSELNLSSLELGDSALYFCASSVEGQGIANEKLFFGSGTQLSVL.

This chain links TRBV27 with TRBJ1-1; 7 bases align to TRBD1. The CDR3 covers 16 residues. From germline, CDR1 is MNHEY and CDR2 SMNVEV (reference sequence). The V gene end was trimmed by 5 bases and the J gene end by 3 bases; junction bases not matched to a gene: 12. CDR3 amino acids: CASSPLQGTGDTEAFF. The CDR3 DNA is TGTGCCAGCAGTCCCCTACAGGGGACCGGGGACACTGAAGCTTTCTTT.

The chain joins TRBV2 to TRBJ2-1; 11 nucleotides agree with TRBD2. The CDR3 covers 16 residues. The V gene's germline CDR1 is SNHLY and CDR2 FYNNEI. V lost 6 bases to trimming and J lost 5 bases; unmatched junction nucleotides: 9. The CDR3 sequence: CASRTGLAGGNNEQFF. The CDR3 DNA reads as TGTGCCAGCAGGACGGGGCTAGCGGGAGGAAACAATGAGCAGTTCTTC.

The chain is built from TRBV6-7 and TRBJ2-7, with D perhaps matching TRBD1 (5 bases). TRBV6-7 is placed among ORFs of uncertain function. This CDR3 comprises 18 residues. With 0 bases removed from V and 0 bases from J, the gap between germline ends came to 18 bases. CDR3 protein: CASSYSPTTARGSYEQYF. DNA of the CDR3: TGTGCCAGCAGTTACTCCCCTACGACAGCTCGAGGCTCCTACGAGCAGTACTTC.

V is TRBV5-1 and J is TRBJ2-3; no firm D call. Germline CDR1 SGHRS, CDR2 YFSETQ. V was trimmed by 4 bases and J by 0 bases, leaving 6 bases between them. CDR3 length equals 13 residues. CDR3 sequence reads: CASSQDSTDTQYF. The CDR3 DNA reads as TGCGCCAGCAGCCAGGATAGCACAGATACGCAGTATTTT. Full variable domain (missing parts from reference TRBV5-1 and TRBJ2-3): KAGVTQTPRYLIKTRGQQVTLSCSPISGHRSVSWYQQTPGQGLQFLFEYFSETQRNKGNFPGRFSGRQFSNSRSEMNVSTLELGDSALYLCASSQDSTDTQYFGPGTRLTVL.

This sequence joins TRBV30 and TRBJ2-7; 12 bases are shared with TRBD2. This CDR3 spans 14 amino acids. V shed 2 bases and J 7 bases; nucleotides not matched to a gene: 6. The V gene's germline CDR1 is GTSNPN and CDR2 SVGIG (reference sequence). CDR3 sequence: CAWSILAGGDEQYF. The DNA of the CDR3 is TGTGCCTGGAGTATCCTAGCGGGGGGGGATGAGCAGTACTTC.